This T cell receptor (beta chain) was obtained from a study of blood T cell repertoires in COVID-19. For the study at large: Some COVID-19 samples were acute and others convalescent; all came from the United States, Italy and Spain. PBMCs, B-cell-depleted T cells, or T cells were the source of the cDNA or gDNA that made up the material.

This clone was counted only a few times. Germline trimming cut 6 bases from V and 3 bases from J; bases unmatched to any gene: 8. Germline assignment: CDR1 KGHSH and CDR2 LQKENI. There are 14 residues in the CDR3. Libraries were prepared by immunoSEQ multiplex PCR; TCRdb keeps only in-frame clonotypes and omits some of them. The data show over 200,000 clones, 70% to 90% seen once. The rearrangement uses TRBV18 and TRBJ2-7; 7 nucleotides align to TRBD1. This sequence originates from a woman aged 30 to 39 with acute or convalescent COVID-19. Material for sequencing was peripheral blood. CDR3 residues: CASSSQGQNYEQYF. The CDR3, as DNA: TGTGCCAGCTCGTCACAGGGGCAAAACTACGAGCAGTACTTC.